The 4 T cell receptor beta chains below all came from one sample that was sequenced in a study of T cell responses to AZD1222 COVID-19 vaccine. Repertoires were generated with immunoSEQ multiplex PCR, while TCRdb's copy carries only in-frame clones and drops some. The sample yields roughly 120,000 clones, about 90% seen once. The sequences come from peripheral blood, collected 28 days after the second AZD1222 dose. The receptors derive from an adult who received the AZD1222 COVID-19 vaccine.

This chain uses TRBV25-1 with TRBJ1-2; D is unresolved. CDR1 is MGHDK, CDR2 SYGVNS, per germline. The CDR3 spans 14 residues. V was trimmed by 2 bases and J by 5 bases, leaving 12 bases between them. CDR3 protein: CASSEGVGIYGYTF. Written as DNA, the CDR3 is TGTGCCAGCAGTGAAGGGGTTGGAATATATGGCTACACCTTC.

On this clone: Other DNA sequences from this sample encode an identical CDR3 as well. V is TRBV6-5 and J is TRBJ1-1; D is ambiguous. The CDR3 length is 12 residues. Germline V gives CDR1 MNHEY, CDR2 SVGAGI. V lost 2 bases, J lost 5 bases, and 6 bases lay in between. CDR3 amino acids: CASSYGGTEAFF. CDR3 coding DNA: TGTGCCAGCAGTTACGGAGGGACTGAAGCTTTCTTT.

This clone was counted a single time. The V and J genes are TRBV30 and TRBJ2-1; D is uncertain. Germline assignment: CDR1 GTSNPN and CDR2 SVGIG (reference sequence). Trimming removed 2 bases from V and 8 bases from J, with 10 bases in between. CDR3 length equals 12 residues. This chain's CDR3 is CAWSLAIHEQFF. The CDR3 DNA sequence: TGTGCCTGGAGTTTGGCGATCCATGAGCAGTTCTTC.

The V call is TRBV21-1, the J call TRBJ1-5. TRBV21-1 is termed a pseudogene. The CDR3 contains 12 residues. CDR3 bases: TGTGCCAGCAGCAAAGGAATTCAGCCCCAGCATTTT. This gives the protein CASSKGIQPQHF.